This T cell receptor beta chain emerged from a study of shared clonotypes between healthy human individuals (TCRdb year 2020). Study-level background: A couple of women and three men aged 18 to 49 years were included in the cohort. To estimate repertoire size and how much clonotype sharing occurs between individuals, the study deeply sequenced the blood TCR repertoires of five healthy adults. Libraries were prepared and TCR repertoires were sequenced by different laboratories using diverse techniques, in order to increase sequencing depth and limit assay-specific biases. For each donor, three plates each were used for CD4 naive and CD4 memory, two plates were used for CD8 naive, and one plate was used for CD8 memory. Between about 0.8 and 9 billion PBMCs per donor were obtained by leukapheresis.

The paper's findings and limits, for the study overall: Clonotypes shared by all four sorted-subset donors showed higher generation probabilities than non-shared clonotypes. Incomplete sequencing was indicated by rarefaction of sorted-subset datasets, despite the large sequencing depth. The genetic and exposure-history diversity represented was limited by the small number of donors. Sampling was limited to blood, and TCR repertoires in tissue likely differ from TCR repertoires in blood. Larger estimated clonotype richness was generally found for naive subsets than for memory subsets. Pairwise subsampling led to the expectation that sequencing depth would affect the degree of clonotype sharing among donors. About 5% of naive CD4, 3.5% of naive CD8, roughly 2.4% of memory CD4, and 0.4% of memory CD8 clonotypes were shared across several donors.

From the germline V gene, CDR1 is MDHEN and CDR2 is SYDVKM. V is pruned by 1 base and J by 5 bases, leaving 4 bases of the junction without a gene match. The CDR3 covers 14 residues, taking in both the cysteine and the phenylalanine. Only the CDR3 DNA is retained, 42 bases long and in frame from the first base. CD8 naive samples were obtained by positive selection for CCR7 among CD45RO-negative cells, yielding a CD45RA+CCR7+ population from which TemRA cells were excluded. The donors were healthy, HIV-negative adults who had no recently reported acute infections or vaccinations. Every donor was a Caucasian adult living in Nashville, Tennessee, USA. Blood was obtained by leukapheresis, after which PBMCs were separated by Ficoll-Histopaque density gradient centrifugation and cryopreserved in liquid nitrogen vapor phase. Purity and quantity of every magnetically sorted T cell population were checked by analytical flow cytometry. Genomic DNA was isolated from every sorted fraction and measured by UV absorbance on a Nanodrop 2000c.

About this clone: Its antigen is unknown. No much larger clonotype is one base removed from it; base qualities were not supplied.

TCR CDR3 regions were amplified from genomic DNA by multiplex PCR using the deep immunoSEQ assay. For each cell subset, the extracted genomic DNA was distributed evenly across all wells of several immunoSEQ 96-well plates, and each plate served as one replicate. For sorted subsets, around 200 ng genomic DNA, equal to 30,000 to 35,000 T cell genomes, was loaded into each replicate PCR. The purified libraries were quantified using a Qubit 3.0 fluorometer, sized with a Bioanalyzer 2100, and then quantified again using the KAPA Library Quantification kit. Every immunoSEQ 96-well plate was sequenced on a dedicated single-read 150-cycle Illumina NextSeq 550 flow cell. The study's processing was this. The immunoSEQ output contained only junctional sequences without quality scores, so filtering could not match that applied to full-length reads. To assign V/J genes and CDR3, sequences were annotated against IMGT germline references using PyIR, a Python wrapper for IgBLAST v1.9. Reads were removed for weak V/J assignments (E-value above 1e-6), missing CDR3, stop codons, out-of-frame junctions, or ambiguous translated residues. A V3J clonotype was defined by an identical inferred V gene, J gene, and CDR3 amino acid sequence. Percentage overlap between repertoires was computed as shared unique clonotypes divided by the size of the smaller repertoire. RTK rarefaction, the Chao1 estimator, and Recon v2.1 estimates of unobserved clonotypes were used to assess repertoire richness. Generation probabilities were computed with OLGA for all TCRbeta clonotypes obtained by the gDNA method from several donors. TCRdb stores this immuneACCESS table with in-frame sequences only. Part of the clones is absent; in the studies checked, under half of the shortfall reflects unresolved V genes, and no reason is known for the rest. V, J and clone size are those of that table, while D and trimming were read from the DNA. The sample yields more than 2 million clones; around 93% were counted once. Jointly, the top ten make up more than 1.5% of the sample.

The receptor comes from a man between 18 and 29 years old in good health. Some clones in this sample may be carry-over from other donors' samples. What was sequenced was naive CD8+ T cells from PBMCs. Sample cell subset or site, as interpreted from the label and publication: CD45RA+CCR7+. The rearrangement combines TRBV28 with TRBJ2-7, with 8 central nucleotides matching TRBD1. The nucleotide sequence reads TGTGCCAGCAGTTTATTGCAGGGGGCTAACGAGCAGTACTTC. Its translation is CASSLLQGANEQYF. The CDR3, completed at both ends by the reference TRBV28 and TRBJ2-7 genes, gives the full variable domain DVKVTQSSRYLVKRTGEKVFLECVQDMDHENMFWYRQDPGLGLRLIYFSYDVKMKEKGDIPEGYSVSREKKERFSLILESASTNQTSMYLCASSLLQGANEQYFGPGTRLTVT.